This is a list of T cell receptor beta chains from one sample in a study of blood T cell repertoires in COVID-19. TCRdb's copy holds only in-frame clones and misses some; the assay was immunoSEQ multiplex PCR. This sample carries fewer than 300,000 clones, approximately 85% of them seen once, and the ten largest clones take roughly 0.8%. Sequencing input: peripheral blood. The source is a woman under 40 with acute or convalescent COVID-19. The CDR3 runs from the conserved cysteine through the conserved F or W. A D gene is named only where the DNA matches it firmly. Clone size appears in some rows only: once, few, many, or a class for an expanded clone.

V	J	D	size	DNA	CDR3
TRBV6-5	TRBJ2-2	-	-	TGTGCCGCATGGGGGGCGAACACCGGGGAGCTGTTTTTT	CAAWGANTGELFF
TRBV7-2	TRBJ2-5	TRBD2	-	TGTGCCAGCAGCTTAGGGTTAGCGGGAGGGCCGTGGGAGACCCAGTACTTC	CASSLGLAGGPWETQYF
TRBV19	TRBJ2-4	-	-	TGTGCCAGTAGTATAGTCGAGGAAAACATTCAGTACTTC	CASSIVEENIQYF
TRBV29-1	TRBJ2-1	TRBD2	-	TGCAGCGTGTTGACTAGCGGGGGCCCCTACAATGAGCAGTTCTTC	CSVLTSGGPYNEQFF
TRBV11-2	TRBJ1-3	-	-	TGTGCCAGCAGCCCCCTGGGCCCCCCTGGAAACACCATATATTTT	CASSPLGPPGNTIYF
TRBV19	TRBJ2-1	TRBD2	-	TGTGCCAGTATTGGGGAGGGTTATGAGCAGTTCTTC	CASIGEGYEQFF
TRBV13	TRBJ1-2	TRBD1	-	TGTGCCAGCAGCTTAGACAGGGGATATGGCTACACCTTC	CASSLDRGYGYTF
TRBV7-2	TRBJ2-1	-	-	TGTGCCAGCAGCTCTAAGACGGGAGCCGGGCAGTTCTTC	CASSSKTGAGQFF
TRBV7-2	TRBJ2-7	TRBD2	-	TGTGCCAGCAGCCCGACTAGCGGGAGTTACGAGCAGTACTTC	CASSPTSGSYEQYF
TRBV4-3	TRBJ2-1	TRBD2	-	TGCGCCAGCAGCCAAGAAGCTGTAGCCAGCGGGAGGAACAATGAGCAGTTCTTC	CASSQEAVASGRNNEQFF
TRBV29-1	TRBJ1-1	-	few	TGCAGCGCACAGGGTTATAACACTGAAGCTTTCTTT	CSAQGYNTEAFF
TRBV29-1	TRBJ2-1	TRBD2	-	TGCAGCGTGGACGGGACTAGCGGGAGAGTCGACAATGAGCAGTTCTTC	CSVDGTSGRVDNEQFF
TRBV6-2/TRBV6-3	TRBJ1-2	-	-	TGTGCCAGCAGTGAGGACAGCTATGGCTACACCTTC	CASSEDSYGYTF
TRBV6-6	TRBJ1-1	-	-	TGTGCCAGCAGTCTTACGGGACACCGAAACACTGAAGCTTTCTTT	CASSLTGHRNTEAFF
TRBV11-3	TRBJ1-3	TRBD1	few	TGTGCCAGCAGCATACGGACAGGGTTCTCTGGAAACACCATATATTTT	CASSIRTGFSGNTIYF
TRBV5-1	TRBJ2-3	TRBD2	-	TGCGCCAGCAGCCACGGACTAGCGGGAGTTGGGGGCTTCGAAGTGGATACGCAGTATTTT	CASSHGLAGVGGFEVDTQYF